This T cell receptor beta chain was sequenced during a study of T cells in Graves' hyperthyroidism and ophthalmopathy. Amplification targeted TCR beta CDR3 regions from RNA transcripts. HTBI primers drove first-round RT-PCR of the TCR CDR3. One entry per CDR3 protein, called by TCRdb with MiXCR from the multiplex PCR reads. There are 640,000 or so distinct CDR3 sequences in the sample; roughly 14% occur only once, and 4.3% lies in the top ten. Patients with ophthalmopathy all had a Clinical Activity Score of at least 3, a NOSPECS grade of at least 4 and duration under 3 months. Each diagnosis was grounded in clinical symptoms, serum thyroxine and TRAb, thyroid ultrasound, and orbital computed tomography. The PBMCs were sourced from fresh peripheral blood (around 9.9 ml). This clonotype was picked up many times. With 7 bases removed from V and 4 bases from J, the gap between germline ends came to 17 bases. This CDR3 comprises 14 residues.

The source is a woman in her 40s with Graves' ophthalmopathy. The chain combines TRBV12-3 or TRBV12-4 with TRBJ2-7; a possible D gene is TRBD2 (5 bases). Sequencing was performed on blood. CDR3 nucleotides: TGTGCCAGCAAGCCCCCTGGCGGGCGGTACGAGCAGTACTTC. As protein: CASKPPGGRYEQYF.